Sequencing of this T cell receptor beta chain was carried out in a study of CD8+ T cells in alopecia areata. Regarding the study as a whole: In scalp and blood, many expanded lesional clones persisted during tofacitinib.

This clone was seen just once. The antigen remains undetermined. Sequencing templates came from extracted RNA that was reverse transcribed into cDNA. The data were produced by immunoSEQ multiplex PCR, yet TCRdb's version contains in-frame clones alone and is incomplete. In the table there are a few hundred thousand clones, under 40% of which are singletons. V was clipped by 0 bases and J by 13 bases; unmatched bases: 4. The CDR3 loop spans 13 amino acids. Germline V gene sequence: CDR1 SGDLS, CDR2 YYNGEE. Treatment indicated: oral pan-JAK inhibitor, 5-10 mg twice daily. The gene calls are TRBV9 and TRBJ2-1; TRBD2 agrees at 10 bases. This TCR came from a human donor with alopecia areata. This sample comprised CD4+ T cells sorted from blood, obtained at approximately week 30, from a patient treated with tofacitinib. CDR3 residues: CASSVGASGSQFF. The DNA for the CDR3 is TGTGCCAGCAGCGTAGGGGCTAGCGGGAGCCAGTTCTTC.